The source of this T cell receptor beta chain is a study of blood T cells in healthy people across ages. CDR3 length: 14 amino acids. Per germline, CDR1 SNHLY and CDR2 FYNNEI. Germline trimming cut 7 bases from V and 3 bases from J; bases unmatched to any gene: 9. The second PCR ran about 6 to 12 cycles with a sample-barcoded 5' primer and J-beta primers. All samples yielded 2.5 million or more CDR3-containing paired-end reads. MiXCR was run by TCRdb on the 5' RACE reads, yielding one entry per CDR3 protein. The sample yields around 940,000 distinct CDR3 sequences, approximately 50% seen once. The study, taken as a whole, reports: It was the long-lived donors that had more naive CD4+ cells and higher diversity than aged donors.

In the case of this clonotype: The antigen is unknown.

Extraction of total RNA produced a minimum of 5.5 micrograms from each sample. The sequence derives from a woman between 55 and 75 years old in good health. This sequence joins TRBV2 and TRBJ2-7, with 7 bases lining up with TRBD2. The sample comprised blood. CDR3 coding DNA: TGTGCCAGCACCAGTGGGGGGGAAGACTACGAGCAGTACTTC. This encodes CASTSGGEDYEQYF.